This TCR beta chain was retrieved from a study of shared clonotypes between healthy human individuals. The junction had 6 bases not matched to a gene; V was cut back by 2 bases and J by 5 bases. The CDR3 length is 15 residues. CDR1 is SGHRS and CDR2 is YFSETQ in the germline V gene. Some clones are missing from TCRdb's copy, which holds only in-frame ones; the method was immunoSEQ multiplex PCR. The repertoire holds roughly 2 million clones, with approximately 94% as singletons. The receptor was isolated from a man younger than 30 in good health. The specimen was naive CD4+ T cells sorted from blood. Specified subset: CD45RA+ positively selected. V is TRBV5-1 and J is TRBJ2-1, with 8 bases matching TRBD1. For the CDR3, the DNA is TGCGCCAGCAGCTTTCTGGACAGGGAGGACAATGAGCAGTTCTTC. It is translated as CASSFLDREDNEQFF. Complete variable domain (other parts from reference TRBV5-1 and TRBJ2-1): KAGVTQTPRYLIKTRGQQVTLSCSPISGHRSVSWYQQTPGQGLQFLFEYFSETQRNKGNFPGRFSGRQFSNSRSEMNVSTLELGDSALYLCASSFLDREDNEQFFGPGTRLTVL.